This T cell receptor beta chain appears in the sequencing data of a study of blood T cell repertoires in COVID-19. In the study overall: PBMCs, B-cell-depleted T cells, or T cells were the source of the cDNA or gDNA that made up the material.

Clones were sequenced by immunoSEQ multiplex PCR, and TCRdb holds only the in-frame ones, with some missing. The top ten hold 7.3% of the sample, which has 55,000 to 70,000 clones, more than 85% seen once. In germline, CDR1 is MDHEN, CDR2 SYDVKM. The CDR3 is made up of 17 amino acids. V was clipped by 6 bases and J by 3 bases, with 24 bases between them. The chain joins TRBV28 to TRBJ2-7, with D perhaps matching TRBD1 (5 bases). Sequenced sample: peripheral blood. The TCR comes from a man aged 40-55 years with COVID-19, enrolled during active disease. The CDR3 DNA follows: TGTGCCAGCAGCACCGTATTACAGGTGACTGGCTTCTACGAGCAGTACTTC. The encoded protein is CASSTVLQVTGFYEQYF.